This note documents a single T cell receptor (beta chain) sequence. Expressed TCRB transcripts got sequenced, as all isolated RNA was reverse transcribed. TCRdb's copy holds only in-frame clones and misses some; the assay was immunoSEQ multiplex PCR. The table has around 310,000 clones, approximately 11% seen once. The sample originates from a study of beta chain features in type 1 diabetes. The receptor's source is a woman aged 25 to 39 in good health. The sequencing input was naive CD4+ T cells from blood.

CDR3 sequence (DNA): TGTGCCAGCAGTGAATATGCGGGAGCGGCAGATACGCAGTATTTT. Translating it yields CASSEYAGAADTQYF. The chain joins TRBV25-1 to TRBJ2-3, with 7 bases identical to TRBD2. V gave up 0 bases and J gave up 4 bases; unmatched junction bases: 4. The CDR3 runs to 15 residues. Per the germline V gene, CDR1 is MGHDK and CDR2 is SYGVNS.